Each of the 25 T cell receptor beta chains below was sequenced from the same sample in a study of cytomegalovirus exposure and HLA in healthy donors. The primer mix had 60 Vbeta and 13 Jbeta primers. The assay was immunoSEQ multiplex PCR, and TCRdb's table has in-frame clones only and misses some. The sample holds 100,000 to 150,000 clones; over 65% are singletons and the top ten take about 2%. Source material: PBMCs. The source is a female donor in good health and CMV-seropositive.

CDR3 in amino acids: CASSLDLASQQYF. CDR3 DNA sequence: TGCGCCAGCAGCTTGGATCTAGCATCTCAGCAGTACTTC. The J gene is TRBJ2-7, the V gene TRBV5-1; D perhaps matches TRBD2 (5 bases). The CDR3 loop spans 13 amino acids. Between the trimmed V and J ends, which lost 0 bases and 8 bases, there was a span of 12 bases. Germline CDR1 reads SGHRS; CDR2 reads YFSETQ.

V usage is TRBV13 and J usage is TRBJ1-6; 8 nucleotides match TRBD1. The CDR3 runs 17 residues. After removal of 1 base from V and 7 bases from J, the junction contained 9 bases not matched to a gene. Per germline, CDR1 PRHDT and CDR2 FYEKMQ (reference sequence). The CDR3 DNA follows: TGTGCCAGCAGCTTAGACCAGGACAGGGCTCGCAATTCACCCCTCCACTTT. It encodes CASSLDQDRARNSPLHF.

The V call is TRBV6-5, the J call TRBJ1-4, with 10 bases aligning to TRBD1. Germline CDR1 MNHEY, CDR2 SVGAGI. The J segment lost 8 bases and the V segment lost 7 bases, leaving 7 bases of the junction unmatched. CDR3 length: 14 residues. The CDR3 coding sequence is TGTGCCAGCACTCGGGACAGGGGAATAGAAAAACTGTTTTTT. Translating gives CASTRDRGIEKLFF.

This clone was observed once. The chain carries TRBV5-1 and TRBJ1-2; maybe TRBD1 (6 bases). The CDR3 has 16 amino acids. Trimming shortened V by 0 bases and J by 1 base, and 13 bases separated the two germline ends. Germline CDR1 and CDR2: SGHRS and YFSETQ. The CDR3 sequence is CASSLAGGALNYGYTF. As DNA, the CDR3 is TGCGCCAGCAGCTTGGCCGGGGGGGCCCTTAACTATGGCTACACCTTC.

This clone appeared once. The CDR3 DNA follows: TGTGCCAGCAGCCAGGGATTGTTCACAGATACGCAGTATTTT. Protein product: CASSQGLFTDTQYF. This chain connects TRBV6-1 to TRBJ2-3; the D gene is possibly TRBD1 (5 bases). V lost 6 bases, J lost 2 bases, and 12 bases lay in between. This CDR3 comprises 14 residues. CDR1 and CDR2 from the germline V gene are MNHNS and SASEGT.

CDR3 loop: CASSRGQGASYEQYF. The CDR3 coding sequence is TGTGCCAGCAGCCGAGGACAGGGGGCTTCCTACGAGCAGTACTTC. J is TRBJ2-7 and V is TRBV11-2; 11 bases are shared with TRBD1. The CDR3 sequence is 15 residues long. Per the germline V gene, CDR1 is SGHAT and CDR2 is FQNNGV. The junction had 4 bases not matched to a gene; V was cut back by 5 bases and J by 1 base.

The chain employs TRBV14 and TRBJ2-3; 11 bases align to TRBD2. The V segment lost 4 bases and the J segment 4 bases; nucleotides outside the gene matches: 7. CDR3 size: 16 residues. Germline-derived CDR1 and CDR2 are SGHDN and FVKESK. This CDR3 reads CASSPGLAEWADTQYF. Written as DNA, the CDR3 is TGTGCCAGCAGCCCGGGACTAGCGGAGTGGGCAGATACGCAGTATTTT.

This chain uses TRBV7-3 with TRBJ2-2; 10 bases line up with TRBD1. The CDR3 is 15 amino acids. V was clipped by 5 bases and J by 7 bases; unmatched bases: 7. In germline, CDR1 is SGHTA, CDR2 FQGTGA. As DNA, the CDR3 is TGTGCCAGCAGCCCGGGACAGGGGCAGGGCGGGGAGCTGTTTTTT. Protein sequence: CASSPGQGQGGELFF.

The chain links TRBV10-2 to TRBJ1-4; possibly TRBD1 for D (6 bases). Trimming stripped 3 bases from V and 6 bases from J, with 11 bases between. This CDR3 region has 14 residues. Germline lookup yields CDR1 WSHSY and CDR2 SAAADI. The chain's CDR3 is CASSDVRGDEKLFF. Here the CDR3 DNA reads TGCGCCAGCAGTGACGTCAGGGGTGATGAAAAACTGTTTTTT.

J is TRBJ2-2 and V is TRBV30, with D perhaps matching TRBD2 (6 bases). Trimming removed 3 bases from V and 3 bases from J, with 11 bases in between. This CDR3 region has 14 residues. Germline CDR1 and CDR2: GTSNPN and SVGIG (reference sequence). The CDR3 loop reads CAWRWGEHTGELFF. The DNA of the CDR3 is TGTGCCTGGAGATGGGGGGAACACACCGGGGAGCTGTTTTTT.

Here the CDR3 reads CASSNPAGGVGNTIYF. The CDR3 coding sequence is TGTGCCAGTAGTAACCCCGCGGGGGGGGTTGGAAACACCATATATTTT. V gene TRBV19 combines with J gene TRBJ1-3; D perhaps matches TRBD1 (5 bases). The V gene's germline CDR1 is LNHDA and CDR2 SQIVND (reference sequence). This CDR3 region has 16 residues. V lost 4 bases, J lost 3 bases, and 16 bases lay in between.

This clone was counted between two and nine times. This CDR3 reads CATSRGGGGTEAFF. CDR3 DNA sequence: TGTGCCACCAGCAGAGGCGGGGGAGGCACTGAAGCTTTCTTT. This rearrangement joins TRBV15 to TRBJ1-1; D is perhaps TRBD1 (5 bases). The CDR3 is made up of 14 amino acids. Per germline, CDR1 LNHNV and CDR2 YYDKDF (reference sequence). Trimming took 1 base from V and 4 from J, leaving 10 bases between them. The full variable domain, completed using reference TRBV15 and TRBJ1-1, is DAMVIQNPRYQVTQFGKPVTLSCSQTLNHNVMYWYQQKSSQAPKLLFHYYDKDFNNEADTPDNFQSRRPNTSFCFLDIRSPGLGDTAMYLCATSRGGGGTEAFFGQGTRLTVV.

The rearrangement uses TRBV5-1 and TRBJ2-2; 7 positions agree with TRBD2. This CDR3 comprises 15 residues. After removal of 4 bases from V and 1 base from J, the junction contained 4 bases not matched to a gene. Germline V gene data show CDR1 as SGHRS and CDR2 as YFSETQ. Here the CDR3 reads CASSPQRGNTGELFF. The CDR3 DNA follows: TGCGCCAGCAGCCCGCAGCGGGGGAACACCGGGGAGCTGTTTTTT.

This clone turned up a few times. This chain uses TRBV11-2 with TRBJ2-3, with 12 bases identical to TRBD2. CDR1 and CDR2 (germline): SGHAT, FQNNGV. Trimming took 5 bases from V and 11 from J; bases not matched to a gene: 2. This CDR3 has 12 amino acids. The CDR3 loop is CASSILAGGQYF. As DNA, the CDR3 is TGTGCCAGCAGCATACTAGCGGGGGGGCAGTATTTT.

This chain joins TRBV11-2 and TRBJ2-1; 9 bases align to TRBD2. This CDR3 is 15 amino acids long. Germline CDR1 is SGHAT and CDR2 is FQNNGV. V lost 5 bases, J lost 8 bases, and 10 bases stayed unmatched. The CDR3 DNA reads as TGTGCCAGCAGCGTAAGCGGGAGGACCTTTGATGAGCAGTTCTTC. Translated, it gives CASSVSGRTFDEQFF.

This clone was detected once. The J gene is TRBJ1-1, the V gene TRBV19; TRBD1 is a possible D gene (5 bases). CDR3 length: 13 amino acids. Trimming took off 7 bases at V and 4 bases at J, with 13 bases between the two ends. Germline V CDR1 and CDR2: LNHDA, SQIVND (reference sequence). CDR3 sequence (DNA): TGTGCCAGTAATTTATGGGGGGGCACTGAAGCTTTCTTT. It yields the protein CASNLWGGTEAFF.

DNA of the CDR3: TGTGCCAGCGGTAGCAGCCAAAGAAGAGAGACCCAGTACTTC. It is translated as CASGSSQRRETQYF. V and J are TRBV28 and TRBJ2-5; D is uncertain. The germline V gene has CDR1 MDHEN and CDR2 SYDVKM. V lost 8 bases and J 4 bases, leaving 17 bases between the germline ends. The CDR3 contains 14 residues.

In the case of this clone: Within the sample, other DNA sequences also encode this same CDR3. The chain links TRBV11-3 to TRBJ2-3; unclear D gene. The V gene's germline CDR1 is SGHNT and CDR2 YENEEA. Trimming left V 2 bases short and J 0 bases short, with 6 bases between. CDR3 length equals 14 residues. CDR3 nucleotide sequence: TGTGCCAGCAGCTTAAGTACTAGCACAGATACGCAGTATTTT. Translating gives CASSLSTSTDTQYF.

This clone was seen a handful of times. J is TRBJ2-3 and V is TRBV6-1, with TRBD2 identical over 9 bases. CDR3 length: 15 residues. V lost 7 bases to trimming and J lost 5 bases; unmatched junction nucleotides: 10. Per the germline V gene, CDR1 is MNHNS and CDR2 is SASEGT. CDR3 in amino acids: CASILRGGLGDTQYF. Here the CDR3 DNA reads TGTGCCAGCATTCTGCGGGGGGGCCTTGGAGATACGCAGTATTTT.

The rearrangement joins TRBV6-1 to TRBJ2-7; maybe TRBD1 (6 bases). Per the germline V gene, CDR1 is MNHNS and CDR2 is SASEGT. V shed 4 bases and J shed 4 bases, with 11 bases lying between them. The CDR3 totals 13 residues. As DNA, the CDR3 is TGTGCCAGCAGTGTGGACAGCGTTTACGAGCAGTACTTC. The encoded protein is CASSVDSVYEQYF.

The chain uses TRBV18 and TRBJ2-2, with TRBD1 as a possible D gene (6 bases). Looked up from germline, CDR1 is KGHSH and CDR2 is LQKENI. V gave up 3 bases and J gave up 5 bases, with 19 bases separating them. The CDR3 has 17 amino acids. The CDR3 DNA sequence: TGTGCCAGCTCACCTTCGCGGACAGCCCTCGAAACCGGGGAGCTGTTTTTT. Translating it yields CASSPSRTALETGELFF.

The chain recombines TRBV7-6 with TRBJ2-7; TRBD1 might be the D (6 bases). The CDR3 extends over 14 amino acids. Germline values: CDR1 SGHVS, CDR2 FNYEAQ. V lost 5 bases to trimming and J lost 3 bases, with 14 bases between them. The CDR3 DNA follows: TGTGCCAGCAGCCCCAGGCAGGGGCTCTACGAGCAGTACTTC. Translation: CASSPRQGLYEQYF.

The chain employs TRBV5-8 and TRBJ1-5, with 7 nucleotides matching TRBD1. CDR3 length: 17 amino acids. The V gene end was trimmed by 2 bases and the J gene end by 4 bases; junction bases not matched to a gene: 12. In germline, CDR1 is SGHTS, CDR2 YDEGEE. CDR3 sequence reads: CASSFWGRGLWNQPQHF. The CDR3 nucleotides read TGTGCCAGCAGCTTTTGGGGAAGGGGGCTATGGAATCAGCCCCAGCATTTT. Full variable domain (rest looked up from reference TRBV5-8 and TRBJ1-5): EAGVTQSPTHLIKTRGQQATLRCSPISGHTSVYWYQQALGLGLQFLLWYDEGEERNRGNFPPRFSGRQFPNYSSELNVNALELEDSALYLCASSFWGRGLWNQPQHFGDGTRLSIL.

This sequence joins TRBV28 and TRBJ1-3; TRBD1 matches 7 bases. Germline CDR1 is MDHEN and CDR2 is SYDVKM. V shed 5 bases and J 4 bases; nucleotides not matched to a gene: 8. CDR3 length: 15 residues. CDR3 in DNA: TGTGCCAGCAGTGCCAACAGGGGAGCCGGAAACACCATATATTTT. Translation gives CASSANRGAGNTIYF. Variable domain in full (rest from reference TRBV28 and TRBJ1-3): DVKVTQSSRYLVKRTGEKVFLECVQDMDHENMFWYRQDPGLGLRLIYFSYDVKMKEKGDIPEGYSVSREKKERFSLILESASTNQTSMYLCASSANRGAGNTIYFGEGSWLTVV.

The V call is TRBV21-1, the J call TRBJ2-7; no DNA check was done on the table's D call, TRBD2. TRBV21-1 is listed as a pseudogene. The CDR3 has 13 amino acids. Here the CDR3 reads CASSGRGSYEQYF. The CDR3 DNA reads as TGTGCCAGCAGCGGGAGAGGCTCCTACGAGCAGTACTTC.